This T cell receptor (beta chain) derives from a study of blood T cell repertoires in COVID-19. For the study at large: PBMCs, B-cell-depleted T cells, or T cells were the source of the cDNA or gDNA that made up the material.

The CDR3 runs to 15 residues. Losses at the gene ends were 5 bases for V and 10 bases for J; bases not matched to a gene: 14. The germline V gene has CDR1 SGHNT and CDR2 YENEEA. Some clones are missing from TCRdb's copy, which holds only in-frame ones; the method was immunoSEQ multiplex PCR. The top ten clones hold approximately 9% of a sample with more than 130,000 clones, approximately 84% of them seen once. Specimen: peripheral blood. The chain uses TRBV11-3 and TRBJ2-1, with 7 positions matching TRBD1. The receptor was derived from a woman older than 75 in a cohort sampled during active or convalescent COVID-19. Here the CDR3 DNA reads TGTGCCAGCAGCCCATCATGGTCACAGGGGAACGAGCAGTTCTTC. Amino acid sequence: CASSPSWSQGNEQFF.